A selection of T cell receptor beta chains follows, all from one sample in a study of blood T cells in healthy people across ages. TCRdb itself ran the 5' RACE reads through MiXCR, one entry per CDR3 protein. The repertoire holds some 790,000 distinct CDR3 sequences, with about 28% as singletons. The sample taken for sequencing was blood. The receptors were gathered from a woman older than 75 in good health. Each CDR3 is given with its conserved first and last residue. The order of the fields is J gene, V gene, CDR3 protein.

>TRBJ1-1|TRBV10-2
CASSERGTEAFF
>TRBJ2-1|TRBV28
CASISGGSRNEQFF
>TRBJ1-1|TRBV6-1
CAIAGSWGPGNTEAFF
>TRBJ2-7|TRBV19
CASSIDWSSYEQYF
>TRBJ2-2|TRBV5-1
CASSPVPRQAGSSELFF
>NA|TRBV5-1
CASSLGGGEYEQYF
>TRBJ2-7|TRBV28
CASSLSLAGAQPRSYEQYF
>TRBJ2-7|TRBV28
CASSSGIYEQYF
>TRBJ1-6|TRBV6-1
CASTGQTIYNSPLHF
>TRBJ2-3|TRBV6-5
CASRRGHVDTQYF
>TRBJ1-1|TRBV6-2/TRBV6-3
CASSYRGQQTEAFF
>TRBJ2-5|TRBV7-2
CASSVTSGVQETQYF
>TRBJ2-7|TRBV7-9
CASSLAPGRGYEQYF
>TRBJ1-2|TRBV7-2
CASSLAGGTDGYTF
>TRBJ2-3|TRBV7-9
CASSLADFGTDTQYF
>TRBJ2-7|TRBV6-5
CASSPVRGGPYEQYF
>TRBJ2-3|TRBV24-1
CATQEQGIGTDTQYF
>TRBJ2-3|TRBV12-3/TRBV12-4
CASMLGDTQYF
>TRBJ2-5|TRBV7-2
CASSPRKTEKETQYF
>TRBJ2-5|TRBV6-2/TRBV6-3
CASSLWGVGGQETQYF
>TRBJ2-1|TRBV28
CASSLLGIAGGRQFF
>TRBJ1-1|TRBV3-1
CASSQLGGVGTEAFF
>TRBJ2-3|TRBV19
CASSPQPADTQYF
>TRBJ2-2|TRBV4-1
CASSQPTPRSNTGELFF
>TRBJ1-5|TRBV5-1
CASSWTGGGNQPQHF
>TRBJ2-5|TRBV7-2
CASSLPLAGVETQYF